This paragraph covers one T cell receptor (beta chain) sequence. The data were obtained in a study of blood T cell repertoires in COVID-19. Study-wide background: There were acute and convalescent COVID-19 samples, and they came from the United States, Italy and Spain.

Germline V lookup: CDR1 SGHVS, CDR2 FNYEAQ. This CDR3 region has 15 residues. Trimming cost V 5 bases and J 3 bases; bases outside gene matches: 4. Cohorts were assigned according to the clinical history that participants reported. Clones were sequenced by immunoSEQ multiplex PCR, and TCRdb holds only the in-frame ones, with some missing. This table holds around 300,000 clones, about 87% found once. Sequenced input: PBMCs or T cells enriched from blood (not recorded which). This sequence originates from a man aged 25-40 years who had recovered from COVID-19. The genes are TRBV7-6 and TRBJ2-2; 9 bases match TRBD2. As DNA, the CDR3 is TGTGCCAGCAGCCGACTAGCGGACTACACCGGGGAGCTGTTTTTT. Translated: CASSRLADYTGELFF.